This T cell receptor beta chain was identified in a study of regulatory T cells in long-lasting Graves disease. This clonotype was seen many times. The authors built TCR beta libraries using iRepertoire HTBI primers and Arm-PCR of CDR3 regions. TCRdb re-derived calls from the multiplex PCR reads in MiXCR, one entry per CDR3 protein. Of 450,000 to 650,000 distinct CDR3 sequences listed, 15% to 20% are singletons. The sample's time point: newly diagnosed GD, antithyroid drugs for less than 3 months. Construction of the TCR library relied on RNA isolated from PBMCs. The same specimen was also included in a second study, on T cells in Graves' hyperthyroidism and ophthalmopathy.

This sample comprised peripheral blood mononuclear cells (PBMCs), obtained at new diagnosis, from a patient treated with antithyroid drugs. This TCR was recovered from a woman aged 35 to 60 with Graves disease.

CDR3 bases: TGTGCCAGCACCCATATAAAGAACACTGAAGCTTTCTTT. Residues: CASTHIKNTEAFF. This sequence joins TRBV28 and TRBJ1-1; D gene ambiguous. V lost 7 bases and J 1 base, leaving 10 bases between the germline ends. This CDR3 has 13 amino acids. Germline CDR1 reads MDHEN; CDR2 reads SYDVKM.